Detailed here is one T cell receptor beta chain. Its antigen is not identified. This table comes from immunoSEQ multiplex PCR, and its TCRdb copy is limited to in-frame clones, with some not included. The table lists some 150,000 clones, around 90% of them singletons, with under 4% in the top ten. The data stem from a study of T cell responses to AZD1222 COVID-19 vaccine. Broader study findings: Regions left unmutated in variants are reportedly the target of nearly half of spike-specific TCRs.

This CDR3 comprises 14 residues. Germline V gene sequence: CDR1 KGHSH, CDR2 LQKENI. V was cut by 4 bases and J by 4 bases, with 10 bases left in between. The TCR originated in an adult who received the AZD1222 COVID-19 vaccine. This specimen consisted of peripheral blood, obtained 28 days after the second AZD1222 dose. This chain connects TRBV18 to TRBJ1-4, with D perhaps TRBD1 (5 bases). DNA of the CDR3: TGTGCCAGCTCACTCCAGGGTGTTAATGAAAAACTGTTTTTT. Translated, it gives CASSLQGVNEKLFF.